This T cell receptor (beta chain) emerged from a study of blood T cell repertoires in COVID-19 (dated by TCRdb to the early 2020s). About the study as a whole: Samples from collaborators originated in the United States, Italy and Spain and spanned both the acute and convalescent phases of COVID-19. The material from the prospective study consisted of cDNA or gDNA derived from T cells, B-cell-depleted T cells, or PBMCs. The dataset comprised deeply sampled blood TCRbeta repertoires from subjects exposed to, actively infected with, or recovered from COVID-19. The repertoires were made available in a free public database intended to serve as a resource for research on the immune response to SARS-CoV-2. Samples came from the ongoing ImmuneRACE study (first 160 participants) plus 1,254 subjects from 6 global collaborators. A de-identified subject ID, COVID-19 status, age in years and sex were almost always included in the sample metadata. Where available, HLA class I and class II types were obtained from metadata supplied by the sample provider rather than from assay-based typing. Points the paper makes about the study in general: How much clinical and demographic metadata was included differed by source and by participant, and the metadata was provided uncurated.

As regards this clone: The clone's antigen remains unknown. No clone much larger than this one lies a single base away; base qualities are absent.

At one collaborating source in Seattle, patients were enrolled during active infection and were followed longitudinally through the course of disease. Each collaborating institution followed its own protocols to collect whole blood in K2EDTA tubes. For TCRbeta analysis, collaborator samples were shipped as frozen whole blood, as isolated PBMCs, or as DNA extracted from either sample type. TCRbeta CDR3 regions were amplified from genomic DNA using the immunoSEQ Assay, a bias-controlled multiplex PCR. On the authors' methods: The number of nucleated cells in each sample was estimated from the amplification of reference gene primers within the assay. Sequence reads were collapsed and filtered to measure the absolute abundance of every unique TCRbeta CDR3 rearrangement. For each sample, productive Simpson clonality was calculated by taking the square root of Simpson's diversity index across productive rearrangements. This immuneACCESS table, as held by TCRdb, lists in-frame sequences with V and J called but not all clones. Of the missing ones, under half trace to an unresolved V gene in checked studies; the others have no known cause. The D gene and trimming were derived from the DNA, and the V and J assignments and clone size from that table. Counted in this sample were about 38,000 clones; roughly 85% of them appeared once. The ten largest clones represent roughly 5% of the sample.

Compared with germline, V lacks 3 bases and J lacks 7 bases; bases without a gene match: 8. CDR1 LGHNA and CDR2 YSLEER were looked up in the germline V gene. The CDR3, cysteine through phenylalanine, is 16 amino acids long. The entry retains the CDR3 DNA only, 48 bases that are in frame from base 1. The source is a man between 60 and 75 years old with COVID-19, enrolled during active disease. The sequencing sample was made of peripheral blood. The V and J segments used are TRBV4-3 and TRBJ2-2, with 10 central nucleotides matching TRBD1. The CDR3 region has the sequence CASSHSDRGPFGELFF. The bases read TGCGCCAGCAGCCACTCTGACAGGGGGCCTTTCGGGGAGCTGTTTTTT.